These T cell receptor beta chains were read from a single sample in a study of blood T cell repertoires in COVID-19. This table comes from immunoSEQ multiplex PCR, and its TCRdb copy is limited to in-frame clones, with some not included. The data hold approximately 220,000 clones, with around four fifths observed a single time. Sequencing was carried out using peripheral blood. These receptors originate from a woman in her thirties or forties with active or convalescent COVID-19. Each CDR3 is given with its conserved first and last residue. Fields, in order: J gene, D gene, V gene, clone size, CDR3 protein, CDR3 DNA. A D gene is named only where the DNA matches it firmly. Some rows mark clone size as missing; the rest say once, few, many or name a class of expanded clone.

J: TRBJ1-1; D: TRBD1; V: TRBV29-1; size: -; CDR3: CSVVGTGNTEAFF; DNA: TGCAGCGTTGTGGGGACAGGGAACACTGAAGCTTTCTTT
J: TRBJ1-3; D: TRBD1; V: TRBV28; size: -; CDR3: CAQEGQGKELAGNTIYF; DNA: TGTGCCCAGGAGGGACAGGGAAAGGAATTGGCTGGAAACACCATATATTTT
J: TRBJ1-5; D: TRBD1; V: TRBV28; size: once; CDR3: CASSDAGGRSGNQPQHF; DNA: TGTGCCAGCTCTGATGCAGGGGGCCGCTCTGGCAATCAGCCCCAGCATTTT
J: TRBJ2-1; D: TRBD1; V: TRBV9; size: -; CDR3: CASSQGTGGINEQFF; DNA: TGTGCCAGCAGCCAAGGGACAGGGGGCATCAATGAGCAGTTCTTC
J: TRBJ2-1; D: TRBD2; V: TRBV27; size: -; CDR3: CASSSLSNLAGGTYNEQFF; DNA: TGTGCCAGCAGTTCCCTCTCAAATCTAGCGGGGGGCACCTACAATGAGCAGTTCTTC
J: TRBJ2-3; D: TRBD1; V: TRBV11-2; size: -; CDR3: CASSRGTGGAGTDTQYF; DNA: TGTGCCAGCAGTCGTGGGACAGGGGGCGCGGGCACAGATACGCAGTATTTT
J: TRBJ2-5; D: TRBD2; V: TRBV4-1; size: few; CDR3: CASSQDRAGLQETQYF; DNA: TGCGCCAGCAGCCAAGATAGAGCGGGGCTCCAAGAGACCCAGTACTTC
J: TRBJ1-1; D: -; V: TRBV24-1; size: -; CDR3: CATSVGGMNTEAFF; DNA: TGTGCCACCAGTGTAGGCGGAATGAACACTGAAGCTTTCTTT
J: TRBJ1-2; D: TRBD1; V: TRBV5-6; size: few; CDR3: CASSSSLGRGTPNGYTF; DNA: TGTGCCAGCAGCTCCAGCCTAGGCAGGGGGACCCCCAATGGCTACACCTTC
J: TRBJ1-2; D: -; V: TRBV28; size: -; CDR3: CASSFRGERGYTF; DNA: TGTGCCAGCAGTTTTCGGGGGGAGCGCGGCTACACCTTC
J: TRBJ1-1; D: -; V: TRBV5-1; size: few; CDR3: CASSGRQNTEAFF; DNA: TGCGCCAGTTCCGGCAGGCAGAACACTGAAGCTTTCTTT
J: TRBJ2-1; D: TRBD2; V: TRBV7-2; size: -; CDR3: CASSLGFGGGAGLNEQFF; DNA: TGTGCCAGCAGCTTAGGATTCGGCGGGGGGGCCGGTCTAAATGAGCAGTTCTTC
J: TRBJ2-3; D: -; V: TRBV7-2; size: -; CDR3: CASSLLGITDTQYF; DNA: TGTGCCAGCAGCTTACTCGGGATCACAGATACGCAGTATTTT
J: TRBJ1-2; D: TRBD1; V: TRBV11-2; size: -; CDR3: CASSRAGTGLGYTF; DNA: TGTGCCAGCAGTCGCGCTGGGACAGGGCTTGGCTACACCTTC
J: TRBJ1-1; D: -; V: TRBV11-3; size: -; CDR3: CASSFSGNTEAFF; DNA: TGTGCCAGCAGTTTTTCAGGGAACACTGAAGCTTTCTTT
J: TRBJ2-1; D: -; V: TRBV27; size: few; CDR3: CASSPPSGRAPQFF; DNA: TGTGCCAGCAGTCCCCCATCTGGGCGGGCCCCGCAGTTCTTC
J: TRBJ1-5; D: -; V: TRBV7-8; size: -; CDR3: CASSARAGNSNQPQHF; DNA: TGTGCCAGCAGCGCTAGGGCAGGGAATAGCAATCAGCCCCAGCATTTT
J: TRBJ1-2; D: -; V: TRBV21-1; size: -; CDR3: CASSKETTANYGYTF; DNA: TGTGCCAGCAGCAAAGAAACGACAGCCAACTATGGCTACACCTTC
J: TRBJ1-1; D: TRBD1; V: TRBV11-1; size: -; CDR3: CASSAPRTGDATEAFF; DNA: TGTGCCAGCAGCGCCCCCCGGACAGGGGATGCGACTGAAGCTTTCTTT
J: TRBJ1-1; D: -; V: TRBV5-1; size: once; CDR3: CASSEQINTEAFF; DNA: TGCGCCAGCAGCGAACAGATAAACACTGAAGCTTTCTTT
J: TRBJ2-1; D: -; V: TRBV6-6; size: -; CDR3: CASSPSSGDYNEQFF; DNA: TGTGCCAGCAGTCCTAGCTCAGGGGACTACAATGAGCAGTTCTTC
J: TRBJ1-1; D: -; V: TRBV7-6; size: -; CDR3: CASSPDPEDTEAFF; DNA: TGTGCCAGCAGCCCTGACCCAGAGGACACTGAAGCTTTCTTT
J: TRBJ2-1; D: TRBD2; V: TRBV7-9; size: -; CDR3: CASSPGSGRLPNEQFF; DNA: TGTGCCAGCAGCCCAGGTAGCGGGAGACTCCCAAATGAGCAGTTCTTC
J: TRBJ1-3; D: -; V: TRBV5-1; size: -; CDR3: CASSLRSGTGNTIYF; DNA: TGCGCCAGCAGCTTGCGGTCGGGGACTGGAAACACCATATATTTT